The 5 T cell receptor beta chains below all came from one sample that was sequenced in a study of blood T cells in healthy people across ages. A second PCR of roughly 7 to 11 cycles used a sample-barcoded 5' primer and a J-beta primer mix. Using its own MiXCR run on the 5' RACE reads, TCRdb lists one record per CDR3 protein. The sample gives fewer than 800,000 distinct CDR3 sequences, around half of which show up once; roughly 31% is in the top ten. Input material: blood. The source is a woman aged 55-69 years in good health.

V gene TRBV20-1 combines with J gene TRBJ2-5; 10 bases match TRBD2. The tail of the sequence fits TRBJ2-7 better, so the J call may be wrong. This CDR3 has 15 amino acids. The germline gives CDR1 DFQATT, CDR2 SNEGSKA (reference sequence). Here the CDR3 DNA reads TGCAGTGCTAGTCCTAGCGGGAGAAGGTCCTACGAGCAGTACTTC. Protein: CSASPSGRRSYEQYF.

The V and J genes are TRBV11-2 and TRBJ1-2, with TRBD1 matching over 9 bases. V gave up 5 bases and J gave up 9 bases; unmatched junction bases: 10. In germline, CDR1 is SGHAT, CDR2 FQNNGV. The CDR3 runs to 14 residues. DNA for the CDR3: TGTGCCAGCAGCCCGATTGGAGACAGGGGGAGCTACACCTTC. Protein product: CASSPIGDRGSYTF.

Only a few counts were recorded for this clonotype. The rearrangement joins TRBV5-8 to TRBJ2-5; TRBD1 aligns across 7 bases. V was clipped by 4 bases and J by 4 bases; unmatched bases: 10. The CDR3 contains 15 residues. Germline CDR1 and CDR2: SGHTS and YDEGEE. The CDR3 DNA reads TGTGCCAGCAGCCCAAAGGGGGCTTGGGGAGAGACCCAGTACTTC. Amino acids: CASSPKGAWGETQYF.

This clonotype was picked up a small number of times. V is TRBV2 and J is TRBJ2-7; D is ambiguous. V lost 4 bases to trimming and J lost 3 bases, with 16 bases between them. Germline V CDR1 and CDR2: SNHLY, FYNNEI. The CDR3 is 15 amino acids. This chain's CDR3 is CASSGNPRTLYEQYF. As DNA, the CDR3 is TGTGCCAGCAGTGGTAACCCTAGAACACTCTACGAGCAGTACTTC.

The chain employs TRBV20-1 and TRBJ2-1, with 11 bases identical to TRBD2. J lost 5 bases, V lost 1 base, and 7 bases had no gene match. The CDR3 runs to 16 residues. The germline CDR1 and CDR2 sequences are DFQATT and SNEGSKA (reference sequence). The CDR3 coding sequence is TGCAGTGCTAGAGTGGGACTAGCGGCCACTAACAATGAGCAGTTCTTC. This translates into CSARVGLAATNNEQFF.